This entry lists 16 T cell receptor beta chains sequenced from one sample in a study of T cell changes during pregnancy in multiple sclerosis. Assay used: immunoSEQ multiplex PCR; TCRdb lists only in-frame clones, some missing. The sample lists tens of thousands of clones; 90% to 95% were seen once. Here the sequenced sample was CD4+ T cells from peripheral blood mononuclear cells, taken in the first trimester of pregnancy. Every receptor here comes from a female donor with multiple sclerosis, enrolled in a pregnancy study.

The chain has TRBV7-6 and TRBJ1-1, with TRBD1 as a possible D gene (5 bases). The CDR3 is 13 amino acids. The germline V gene encodes CDR1 SGHVS and CDR2 FNYEAQ. The V end was cut by 5 bases, the J end by 2 bases, with 9 bases between. In DNA form, the CDR3 reads TGTGCCAGCAGCCAGGGAATTAACACTGAAGCTTTCTTT. Translating it yields CASSQGINTEAFF.

This clone was observed a single time. In nucleotides, the CDR3 is TGTGCCAGCATAAGGACAGGGAGGAACACTGAAGCTTTCTTT. Its protein product is CASIRTGRNTEAFF. The chain combines TRBV2 with TRBJ1-1; 8 bases line up with TRBD1. The CDR3 spans 14 residues. Losses at the gene ends were 7 bases for V and 1 base for J; bases not matched to a gene: 5. Germline lookup yields CDR1 SNHLY and CDR2 FYNNEI.

The chain is built from TRBV29-1 and TRBJ1-2; 7 bases agree with TRBD1. J gave up 2 bases and V 4 bases, and 1 base lay outside the gene matches. Germline V gene data show CDR1 as SQVTM and CDR2 as ANQGSEA. This CDR3 contains 12 residues. The CDR3 reads CSVATGNYGYTF. CDR3 sequence (DNA): TGCAGCGTTGCGACAGGGAACTATGGCTACACCTTC.

This chain joins TRBV5-1 and TRBJ2-2; 8 nucleotides agree with TRBD1. The CDR3 length is 16 residues. After removal of 4 bases from V and 6 bases from J, the junction contained 11 bases not matched to a gene. In germline, CDR1 is SGHRS, CDR2 YFSETQ. The CDR3 is CASSLGTGVFAGELFF. DNA for the CDR3: TGCGCCAGCAGCCTCGGGACAGGAGTCTTTGCCGGGGAGCTGTTTTTT.

The V gene is TRBV7-2, the J gene TRBJ1-1; perhaps TRBD1 as D (5 bases). The CDR3 contains 14 residues. The germline gives CDR1 SGHTA, CDR2 FQGNSA. V gave up 4 bases and J gave up 2 bases, with 11 bases separating them. CDR3 sequence reads: CASSSTTGNTEAFF. In DNA form, the CDR3 reads TGTGCCAGCAGCTCAACCACAGGTAACACTGAAGCTTTCTTT.

The rearrangement uses TRBV2 and TRBJ1-6; 7 positions agree with TRBD1. Unmatched junction bases numbered 2, after V lost 2 bases and J lost 10 bases. Germline-derived CDR1 and CDR2 are SNHLY and FYNNEI. The CDR3 runs to 13 residues. The CDR3 here is CASSELGQSPLHF. CDR3 sequence (DNA): TGTGCCAGCAGTGAACTGGGACAGTCACCCCTCCACTTT.

In DNA form, the CDR3 reads TGTGCCAGCAGCTTGGGAGCCTGGGCAGATCGATATAATTCACCCCTCCACTTT. As protein: CASSLGAWADRYNSPLHF. The chain couples TRBV5-6 to TRBJ1-6; D gene uncertain. This CDR3 is 18 amino acids long. V gave up 0 bases and J gave up 4 bases, with 17 bases separating them. Looked up from germline, CDR1 is SGHDT and CDR2 is YYEEEE. Supplemented by reference TRBV5-6 and TRBJ1-6, the full variable domain reads DAGVTQSPTHLIKTRGQQVTLRCSPKSGHDTVSWYQQALGQGPQFIFQYYEEEERQRGNFPDRFSGHQFPNYSSELNVNALLLGDSALYLCASSLGAWADRYNSPLHFGNGTRLTVT.

The chain has TRBV2 and TRBJ1-4, with a tentative D call TRBD1 (6 bases). The V end lost 2 bases, the J end lost 3 bases, and 10 bases lay between the germline ends. The germline CDR1 and CDR2 sequences are SNHLY and FYNNEI. This CDR3 contains 15 residues. CDR3 DNA sequence: TGTGCCAGCAGTGAAACAGGGCGGGCTAATGAAAAACTGTTTTTT. This translates into CASSETGRANEKLFF.

The V gene is TRBV7-2, the J gene TRBJ1-1, with a tentative D call TRBD1 (6 bases). V shed 5 bases and J shed 0 bases, with 10 bases lying between them. CDR3 size: 14 residues. CDR1 is SGHTA, CDR2 FQGNSA, per germline. This CDR3 is CASSQRGLNTEAFF. In DNA, the CDR3 is TGTGCCAGCAGCCAGAGGGGGTTGAACACTGAAGCTTTCTTT.

V and J are TRBV7-2 and TRBJ2-5, with TRBD2 matching 7 bases. This CDR3 comprises 15 residues. V was clipped by 6 bases and J by 4 bases; unmatched bases: 11. CDR1 is SGHTA and CDR2 is FQGNSA in the germline V gene. The chain's CDR3 is CASRPRRGVGETQYF. CDR3 nucleotides: TGTGCCAGCAGGCCTAGACGGGGGGTGGGAGAGACCCAGTACTTC.

This clone occurred a few times. This chain uses TRBV30 with TRBJ1-1, with 10 bases aligning to TRBD1. J gave up 4 bases and V 1 base, and 6 bases lay outside the gene matches. The germline V gene has CDR1 GTSNPN and CDR2 SVGIG (reference sequence). The CDR3 loop spans 15 amino acids. The DNA for the CDR3 is TGTGCCTGGAGTGACGACAGGGGGCAGGTCACTGAAGCTTTCTTT. Residues: CAWSDDRGQVTEAFF.

The chain employs TRBV5-4 and TRBJ1-1, with a tentative D call TRBD1 (5 bases). V was trimmed by 4 bases and J by 7 bases, leaving 17 bases between them. The germline CDR1 and CDR2 sequences are SGHNT and YYREEE (reference sequence). This CDR3 contains 14 residues. The CDR3 DNA is TGTGCCAGCAGCCTAGATCAGGGCATTAGTGAAGCTTTCTTT. Translated: CASSLDQGISEAFF.

CDR3 coding DNA: TGCGCCAGCAGCTACTGGGACAGGGTGAATTCACCCCTCCACTTT. Translated: CASSYWDRVNSPLHF. The rearrangement uses TRBV5-1 and TRBJ1-6, with TRBD1 matching over 9 bases. The CDR3 runs to 15 residues. Germline lookup yields CDR1 SGHRS and CDR2 YFSETQ. With 3 bases clipped from V and 7 bases from J, the junction kept 5 bases outside the gene matches.

This chain uses TRBV15 with TRBJ2-5; D is possibly TRBD2 (6 bases). The V gene's germline CDR1 is LNHNV and CDR2 YYDKDF (reference sequence). The V end lost 2 bases, the J end lost 5 bases, and 12 bases lay between the germline ends. The length of the CDR3 is 14 residues. Written as DNA, the CDR3 is TGTGCCACCAGCAGACCGGGACTCCGGGAGACCCAGTACTTC. Encoded protein: CATSRPGLRETQYF.

CDR3 bases: TGTGCCAGCTCACGGGGACCGACAGGGGATATTTTTAATGGCTACACCTTC. It specifies CASSRGPTGDIFNGYTF. V is TRBV18 and J is TRBJ1-2, with 8 positions matching TRBD1. CDR1 and CDR2 from the germline V gene are KGHSH and LQKENI. The V gene end was trimmed by 4 bases and the J gene end by 6 bases; junction bases not matched to a gene: 16. This CDR3 contains 17 residues.

This sequence joins TRBV7-9 and TRBJ1-1; weak D call: TRBD1 (6 bases). Germline values: CDR1 SEHNR, CDR2 FQNEAQ (reference sequence). V was cut by 4 bases and J by 6 bases, with 18 bases left in between. This CDR3 is built from 15 residues. CDR3 sequence reads: CASSSSRGANSEAFF. In DNA form, the CDR3 reads TGTGCCAGCAGCTCTAGCCGGGGGGCAAACTCTGAAGCTTTCTTT.